This T cell receptor beta chain was documented in a study of T cells in localized non-small cell lung cancer. The study's findings and limits: Because only a single region of the tumor was sequenced, heterogeneity remains possible. Higher blood T cell density went with longer overall survival.

Measured with immunoSEQ multiplex PCR; TCRdb has only the in-frame clones, and not every one. The table records 35,000 to 40,000 clones, over 70% of them present only once. Notes on this clone: Antigen: not known.

The germline CDR1 and CDR2 sequences are LNHDA and SQIVND (reference sequence). The V gene end was trimmed by 4 bases and the J gene end by 5 bases; junction bases not matched to a gene: 2. The length of the CDR3 is 13 residues. The sample was peripheral blood, taken before any cancer treatment. This chain uses TRBV19 with TRBJ1-5, with 7 bases lining up with TRBD1. The receptor comes from a woman aged 35 to 70 with stage I lung adenocarcinoma. The chain's CDR3 is CASSNTGDQPQHF. CDR3 nucleotide sequence: TGTGCCAGTAGTAACACAGGGGATCAGCCCCAGCATTTT.